This paragraph covers one T cell receptor beta chain sequence. The clone's antigen remains unknown. No much larger clone is present one base from it, and per-base qualities are unavailable. The junction shows trimming of 2 bases on V and 2 bases on J, and the gene matches do not reach 6 bases of it. Its CDR3 holds 16 amino acids, cysteine through phenylalanine. Left in the record is the CDR3 DNA by itself, 48 bases read in frame from the first base. The CDR1 and CDR2 encoded by the germline V gene are KGHSH and LQKENI. This entry is derived from a study of blood T cell repertoires in COVID-19 (dated by TCRdb to the early 2020s). Study-level background: Samples covering the acute and convalescent phases of COVID-19 were provided by collaborators in the United States, Italy and Spain. The material from the prospective study consisted of cDNA or gDNA derived from T cells, B-cell-depleted T cells, or PBMCs. The dataset comprised deeply sampled blood TCRbeta repertoires from subjects exposed to, actively infected with, or recovered from COVID-19. The repertoires were released in a freely available public database intended as a resource for research on the immune response to SARS-CoV-2. Samples came from the ongoing ImmuneRACE study (first 160 participants) plus 1,254 subjects from 6 global collaborators. Sample metadata almost always included a de-identified subject ID, COVID-19 status, age in years and sex. Where available, HLA class I and class II types were taken from metadata supplied by the sample provider and were not determined by assay-based typing.

Participants in the prospective study were aged 18 to 89 years, lived in 24 United States geographic areas, and enrolled through a virtual design. In the prospective study, participants were assigned to cohorts based on the clinical history participants reported in a screening survey and a study questionnaire. Recovered participants in ImmuneRACE Cohort 3 were defined by two consecutive negative NP/OP PCR tests, clearance by a healthcare professional, or resolution of symptoms. In the prospective study, whole blood, serum and a nasopharyngeal or oropharyngeal swab were collected from each participant by mobile phlebotomists. Participants in the prospective study had the option to provide additional blood draws and questionnaires over a roughly two-month period. Blood samples from the prospective study were shipped frozen or at room temperature prior to DNA extraction. Here is what the overall study found, with its caveats: The quantity of clinical and demographic metadata differed by source and by participant and was supplied without curation.

TCRbeta CDR3 regions were amplified from genomic DNA using the immunoSEQ Assay, a bias-controlled multiplex PCR. As for the original processing: The number of nucleated cells in each sample was estimated by amplification of reference gene primers within the assay. To quantify the absolute abundance of each unique TCRbeta CDR3 rearrangement, sequence reads were collapsed and filtered. For each sample, productive Simpson clonality was calculated as the square root of Simpson's diversity index across productive rearrangements. TCRdb took this table from immuneACCESS and kept in-frame rearrangements with V and J called. Such tables lack part of the clones; where checked against another copy, unresolved V genes explain under half of the gap, and the rest is unexplained. V and J calls and clone size follow that table, whereas D and trimming were derived from the DNA. This sample has roughly 300,000 clones in its table, and 65% to 90% of those were observed once. Over 9.5% of the sample belongs to the ten largest clones.

The sequence joins TRBV18 to TRBJ1-5, with TRBD1 identical over 7 junction bases. The origin of this receptor is a woman between 18 and 30 years old who had recovered from COVID-19. Sequencing input: PBMCs or T cells enriched from blood (not recorded which). At the DNA level, the sequence is TGTGCCAGCTCACCAAACAGGGGCGACGGCAATCAGCCCCAGCATTTT. This sequence encodes CASSPNRGDGNQPQHF.